The clone carrying this T cell receptor (beta chain) was detected only a few times. V lost 1 base and J lost 4, with 22 bases in between. The V gene's germline CDR1 is LGHDT and CDR2 YNNKEL (reference sequence). The CDR3 runs 18 residues. The data are from a study of blood T cells in healthy people across ages. A sample-barcoded 5' primer and a J-beta primer mix were used in a second PCR of roughly 6 to 12 cycles. From the 5' RACE reads, TCRdb called clonotypes with MiXCR, one entry per CDR3 protein. Here the sample spans 800,000 to 950,000 distinct CDR3 sequences, 25% to 35% being singletons. The same sample was also studied in work on T cells of mothers and their children.

The rearrangement links TRBV3-1 to TRBJ1-2, with D maybe TRBD1 (5 bases). Sequencing used blood. The TCR sequence derives from a woman aged 40 to 50 in good health. CDR3 bases: TGTGCCAGCAGCCAAGTTGGGCAGGCCTCGGGACTTGGCTATGGCTACACCTTC. It yields the protein CASSQVGQASGLGYGYTF.